The 13 T cell receptor beta chains in this list originate from one sample, sequenced in a study of T cells in Graves' hyperthyroidism and ophthalmopathy. The TCR beta CDR3 regions underwent amplification using RNA transcripts as the source. First-round RT-PCR of the TCR CDR3 relied on the HTBI primer set. TCRdb ran MiXCR on the multiplex PCR reads and lists one entry per CDR3 protein. The sample holds hundreds of thousands of distinct CDR3 sequences, 14% seen once. What was sequenced was blood. All receptors come from a woman between 18 and 30 years old with Graves' hyperthyroidism.

Many counts were recorded for this clonotype. V is TRBV20-1 and J is TRBJ1-5; D is uncertain. The CDR3 loop spans 13 amino acids. CDR1 and CDR2 from the germline V gene are DFQATT and SNEGSKA (reference sequence). Deletions cut 5 bases from V and 7 bases from J, with 15 bases between. CDR3 nucleotides: TGCAGTGCTTTTCCTAGACTCGGCCAGCCCCAGCATTTT. Translating it yields CSAFPRLGQPQHF.

This clonotype was found a few times. This chain joins TRBV6-2 or TRBV6-3 and TRBJ2-1, with a tentative D call TRBD2 (6 bases). The CDR3 spans 18 residues. V was shortened by 3 bases and J by 0 bases, with 18 bases between the two germline ends. Per germline, CDR1 MNHEY and CDR2 SVGEGT. CDR3 DNA sequence: TGTGCCAGCAGTTATCTTCACGGGAGTCTTAACTCCTACAATGAGCAGTTCTTC. It translates to CASSYLHGSLNSYNEQFF.

There are many counts of this clonotype. This chain connects TRBV12-3 or TRBV12-4 to TRBJ2-7, with TRBD1 identical over 10 bases. With V trimmed by 6 bases and J by 3 bases, 14 bases remained unmatched. This CDR3 has 17 amino acids. This chain's CDR3 is CASSRTGTGARSYEQYF. CDR3 DNA: TGTGCCAGCAGCCGGACCGGGACAGGGGCCAGGAGCTACGAGCAGTACTTC.

At least ten counts were recorded for this clonotype. The genes are TRBV5-5 and TRBJ2-7, with D possibly TRBD2 on 7 matching bases. The germline V gene encodes CDR1 SGHKS and CDR2 YYEKEE (reference sequence). The V and J ends lost 6 bases and 4 bases respectively, with 26 bases between them. This CDR3 spans 17 amino acids. CDR3 protein: CASTRGGPGLTLYEQYF. The CDR3 DNA follows: TGTGCCAGCACCCGTGGGGGCCCGGGACTAACCCTATACGAGCAGTACTTC.

This clonotype showed up many times. The CDR3 sequence: CSARPDRVADTQYF. CDR3 DNA sequence: TGCAGTGCTAGACCAGACAGGGTGGCAGATACGCAGTATTTT. The chain links TRBV20-1 to TRBJ2-3; 7 bases agree with TRBD1. Germline-derived CDR1 and CDR2 are DFQATT and SNEGSKA (reference sequence). V dropped 2 bases and J dropped 4; count of bases not matched to a gene: 6. This CDR3 spans 14 amino acids.

This clonotype was observed many times. The gene calls are TRBV5-1 and TRBJ2-4, with TRBD1 as a possible D gene (5 bases). The germline CDR1 and CDR2 sequences are SGHRS and YFSETQ. The CDR3 length is 15 residues. Trimming removed 0 bases at V and 6 bases at J, with 13 bases between. CDR3 region: CASSLGVDRTNIQYF. As DNA, the CDR3 is TGCGCCAGCAGCTTGGGTGTTGACAGAACAAACATTCAGTACTTC.

This clonotype was detected only a few times. This chain uses TRBV7-2 with TRBJ2-5; D is undetermined. This CDR3 spans 13 amino acids. The germline V gene has CDR1 SGHTA and CDR2 FQGNSA. V was pared by 2 bases and J by 5 bases, with 9 bases between. As DNA, the CDR3 is TGTGCCAGCAGCTTAAATGTTGGGGAGACCCAGTACTTC. Its protein is CASSLNVGETQYF.

In this sample, this clonotype turned up many times. V usage is TRBV12-3 or TRBV12-4 and J usage is TRBJ1-5; the match to TRBD1 covers 7 bases. CDR3 size: 18 residues. Trimming at V came to 4 bases and at J to 3 bases, leaving 15 bases not matched to a gene. The CDR3 bases are TGTGCCAGCAGTTCCACCCTCAAGGAAGACAGGGACAATCAGCCCCAGCATTTT. Its translation is CASSSTLKEDRDNQPQHF.

V gene TRBV20-1 combines with J gene TRBJ2-1, with no clear D. Germline-derived CDR1 and CDR2 are DFQATT and SNEGSKA (reference sequence). V gave up 3 bases and J gave up 6 bases, with 0 bases separating them. The CDR3 is 9 residues long. CDR3 in amino acids: CSASNEQFF. The CDR3 DNA follows: TGCAGTGCTAGCAATGAGCAGTTCTTC.

This clonotype appeared many times. V is TRBV20-1 and J is TRBJ2-7; D is perhaps TRBD2 (6 bases). V lost 0 bases and J 6 bases, leaving 18 bases between the germline ends. The CDR3 is made up of 15 amino acids. Germline V lookup: CDR1 DFQATT, CDR2 SNEGSKA (reference sequence). CDR3 amino acids: CSARDTGDLYVEQYF. CDR3 nucleotides: TGCAGTGCTAGAGATACGGGGGATCTCTACGTCGAGCAGTACTTC.

V gene TRBV9 combines with J gene TRBJ2-2, with D perhaps being TRBD1 or TRBD2 (5 bases each). This CDR3 has 16 amino acids. Germline CDR1 and CDR2: SGDLS and YYNGEE. V was cut by 2 bases and J by 5 bases, with 16 bases left in between. The CDR3: CASSVDGTITTGELFF. The CDR3, as DNA: TGTGCCAGCAGCGTCGACGGGACGATCACGACCGGGGAGCTGTTTTTT.

This clonotype was recorded many times. This sequence joins TRBV2 and TRBJ2-1, with a tentative D call TRBD2 (6 bases). From germline, CDR1 is SNHLY and CDR2 FYNNEI. V was pared by 7 bases and J by 5 bases, with 18 bases between. The CDR3 runs 15 residues. The CDR3 is CASILRLAHDNEQFF. CDR3 bases: TGTGCCAGCATTTTACGCCTAGCGCATGACAATGAGCAGTTCTTC.

This clonotype has only a few counts. V and J are TRBV4-3 and TRBJ2-2; TRBD1 matches 8 bases. The V segment lost 5 bases and the J segment 7 bases; nucleotides outside the gene matches: 9. Germline V gives CDR1 LGHNA, CDR2 YSLEER. The CDR3 has 15 residues. The CDR3 DNA reads TGCGCCAGCAGCGTCGACAGGGGAGGAGACGGGGAGCTGTTTTTT. Its translation: CASSVDRGGDGELFF.